The table lists the clone carrying this TCR beta chain with a count of one. The sample originates from a study of blood T cell repertoires in COVID-19. Turning to the study itself: Sources were T cells, B-cell-depleted T cells, or PBMCs; the material itself was cDNA or gDNA.

Method: immunoSEQ multiplex PCR; TCRdb's copy keeps in-frame clones and lacks some. This sample has about 140,000 clones, with over 75% found just once. V was clipped by 1 base and J by 3 bases; unmatched bases: 3. The CDR3 extends over 16 amino acids. Germline V gives CDR1 SGHTA, CDR2 FQGNSA. Sequenced: peripheral blood. The TCR comes from a human donor in a cohort sampled during active COVID-19. The genes are TRBV7-2 and TRBJ2-7, with TRBD2 identical over 13 bases. The CDR3 nucleotides are TGTGCCAGCAGCTTAGGGACTAGCGGGAGAAACTACGAGCAGTACTTC. Encoded protein: CASSLGTSGRNYEQYF.